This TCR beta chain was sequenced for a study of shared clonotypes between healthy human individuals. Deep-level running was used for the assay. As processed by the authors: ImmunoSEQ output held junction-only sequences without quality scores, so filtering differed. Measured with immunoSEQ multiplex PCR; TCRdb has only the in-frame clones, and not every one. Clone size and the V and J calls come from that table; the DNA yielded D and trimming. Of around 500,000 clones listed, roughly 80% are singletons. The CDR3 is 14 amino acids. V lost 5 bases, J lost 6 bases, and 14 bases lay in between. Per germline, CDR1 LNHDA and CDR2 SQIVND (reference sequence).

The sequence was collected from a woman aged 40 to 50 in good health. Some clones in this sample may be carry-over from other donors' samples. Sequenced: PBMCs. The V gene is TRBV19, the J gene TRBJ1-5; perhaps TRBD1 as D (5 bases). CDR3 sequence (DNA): TGTGCCAGTAGTCCTCGGGGGGGGGTTCAGCCCCAGCATTTT. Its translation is CASSPRGGVQPQHF.